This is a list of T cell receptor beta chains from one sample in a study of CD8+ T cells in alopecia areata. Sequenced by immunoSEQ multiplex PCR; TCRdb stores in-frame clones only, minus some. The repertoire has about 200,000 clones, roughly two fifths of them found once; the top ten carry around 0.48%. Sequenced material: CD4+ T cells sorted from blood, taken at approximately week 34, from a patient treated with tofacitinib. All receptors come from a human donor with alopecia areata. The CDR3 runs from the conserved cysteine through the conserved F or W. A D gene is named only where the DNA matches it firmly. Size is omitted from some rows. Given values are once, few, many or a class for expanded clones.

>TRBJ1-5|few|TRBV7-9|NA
TGTGCCAGCAGCCCAGGCCCCGGGGGCAATCAGCCCCAGCATTTT
CASSPGPGGNQPQHF
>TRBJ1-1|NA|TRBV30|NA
TGTGCCTGGAGTCCTCGGGACACTGAAGCTTTCTTT
CAWSPRDTEAFF
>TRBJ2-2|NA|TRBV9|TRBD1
TGTGCCAGCACTGGGGCAGGGGGTAACGCGAACACCGGGGAGCTGTTTTTT
CASTGAGGNANTGELFF
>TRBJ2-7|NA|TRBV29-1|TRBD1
TGCAGCGTTGGACCGGGACAGAGTTACTACGAGCAGTACTTC
CSVGPGQSYYEQYF
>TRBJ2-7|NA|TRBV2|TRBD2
TGTGCCAGCAGGGGGACTAGCCCTGGTGGGGAGTACTTC
CASRGTSPGGEYF
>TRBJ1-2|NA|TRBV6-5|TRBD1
TGTGCCAGCCGGACAGGGGACTATGGCTACACCTTC
CASRTGDYGYTF
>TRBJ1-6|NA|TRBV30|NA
TGTGCGAGCAATCGGCAGCCGGCTAATAATTCACCCCTCCACTTT
CASNRQPANNSPLHF
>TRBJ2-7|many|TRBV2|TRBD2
TGTGCCAGCAGTTTACGCAGCGGGAGAAATGGCTACGAGCAGTACTTC
CASSLRSGRNGYEQYF
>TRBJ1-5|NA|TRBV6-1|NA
TGTGCCAGCAGTGAGGTTAGCAATCAGCCCCAGCATTTT
CASSEVSNQPQHF
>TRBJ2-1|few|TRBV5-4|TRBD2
TGTGCCAGCAGCCTACGCCGGCTAGCGGGTTACAATGAGCAGTTCTTC
CASSLRRLAGYNEQFF
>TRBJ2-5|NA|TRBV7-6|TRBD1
TGTGCCAGCAGCTTACAGGGGGCGGAGACCCAGTACTTC
CASSLQGAETQYF
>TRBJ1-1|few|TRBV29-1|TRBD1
TGCAGCGTTGACAGGGGGGTTAAGGCTGAAGCTTTCTTT
CSVDRGVKAEAFF
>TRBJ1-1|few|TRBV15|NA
TGTGCCACCAGCACAGGGCATTCTCTTAACACTGAAGCTTTCTTT
CATSTGHSLNTEAFF
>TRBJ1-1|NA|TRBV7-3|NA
TGTGCCAGCAGCTTAAGTAGAGGCCCAGCGGCGGAAGCTTTCTTT
CASSLSRGPAAEAFF
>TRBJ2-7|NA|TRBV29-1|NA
TGCAGCGTTGGATTCGGGAACGAGCAGTACTTC
CSVGFGNEQYF
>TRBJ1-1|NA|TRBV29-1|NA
TGCAGCGTAGTGACAGGAGGCACTGAAGCTTTCTTT
CSVVTGGTEAFF
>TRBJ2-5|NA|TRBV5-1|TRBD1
TGCGCCAGCAGCAGGTCCAGGGGGATGGAGACCCAGTACTTC
CASSRSRGMETQYF
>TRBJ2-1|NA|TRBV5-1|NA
TGCGCCAGCAGCTTACAGGCTTCGAGCTCCTACAATGAGCAGTTCTTC
CASSLQASSSYNEQFF
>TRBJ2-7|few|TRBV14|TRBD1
TGTGCCAGCAGCCAAAGGATCTCGGGGACAGGGGACTACGAGCAGTACTTC
CASSQRISGTGDYEQYF
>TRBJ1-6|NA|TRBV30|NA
TGTGCCTGGAGTGCCAGCAGTGGGATATATAATTCACCCCTCCACTTT
CAWSASSGIYNSPLHF
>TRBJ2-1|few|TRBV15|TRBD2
TGTGCCACCAGCAGCGGACTAGCGGGAGGAGACAATGAGCAGTTCTTC
CATSSGLAGGDNEQFF
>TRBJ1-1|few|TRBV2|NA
TGTGCCAGCAGGAATAGGGCAGTACTCTCGGGCACTGAAGCTTTCTTT
CASRNRAVLSGTEAFF
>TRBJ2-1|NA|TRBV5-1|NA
TGCGCCAGCAGCTTTTCCGGGACTTCCTACAATGAGCAGTTCTTC
CASSFSGTSYNEQFF
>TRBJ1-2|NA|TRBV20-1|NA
TGCAGTGCTAGAGACAGGATCGGCTACACCTTC
CSARDRIGYTF
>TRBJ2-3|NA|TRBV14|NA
TGTGCCAGCAGCCACGGAGGGCCAGATACGCAGTATTTT
CASSHGGPDTQYF
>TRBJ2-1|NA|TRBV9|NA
TGTGCCAGCAGCGTAGGAACCGTCGGGTACAATGAGCAGTTCTTC
CASSVGTVGYNEQFF
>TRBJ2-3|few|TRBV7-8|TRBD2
TGTGCCAGCAGCCAGTACGCGACTAGCGGGAGGGCCATCACAGATACGCAGTATTTT
CASSQYATSGRAITDTQYF
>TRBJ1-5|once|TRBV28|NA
TGTGCCAGCAGTTTTGCAAGGGGCTATCAGCCCCAGCATTTT
CASSFARGYQPQHF
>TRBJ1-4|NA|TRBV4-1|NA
TGCGCCAGCAGCCGACTACAGGGTAATGAAAAACTGTTTTTT
CASSRLQGNEKLFF
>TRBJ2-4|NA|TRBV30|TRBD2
TGTGCCTGGAGTGGAAGGGGACTAGCCCTAAACTTCCCCGTAGCCAAAAACATTCAGTACTTC
CAWSGRGLALNFPVAKNIQYF